What follows describes a single T cell receptor beta chain. Antigen specificity is unknown. CDR3 length equals 15 residues. V dropped 3 bases and J dropped 4 bases, with 14 bases sitting between them. The V gene's germline CDR1 is MNHEY and CDR2 SMNVEV (reference sequence). The sample is drawn from a study of T cell responses to AZD1222 COVID-19 vaccine. Study-wide results and caveats: Reportedly, nearly half the spike-specific TCRs target unmutated variant regions.

Timing groups of about 4 and about 12 weeks for second doses were pooled. Here immunoSEQ multiplex PCR was the method, and the copy in TCRdb shows in-frame clones only, minus some. The table lists some 95,000 clones, roughly 90% of them singletons. The chain joins TRBV27 to TRBJ2-3; D is perhaps TRBD1 (5 bases). This sample comprised peripheral blood, obtained 28 days after the second AZD1222 dose. This TCR was recovered from an adult who received the AZD1222 COVID-19 vaccine. The CDR3 region is CASSLRQRRSDTQYF. The CDR3 nucleotides are TGTGCCAGCAGTTTGAGACAGCGAAGGTCAGATACGCAGTATTTT.